This T cell receptor (beta chain) was retrieved from a study of molecular identifiers for immune sequencing clone quantification. From the PCR reads, TCRdb called clonotypes with MiXCR, one entry per CDR3 protein. The repertoire consists of 250,000 to 400,000 distinct CDR3 sequences, with over 20% occurring once and the leading ten covering approximately 0.8%. This clonotype was detected ten times or more. After removal of 8 bases from V and 3 bases from J, the junction contained 8 bases not matched to a gene. The CDR3 length is 15 residues. Germline V gene data show CDR1 as SNHLY and CDR2 as FYNNEI.

This clonotype was obtained from a human donor in good health. Some libraries in this study had Jurkat cell RNA spiked in. The material sequenced was naive CD8+ T cells from blood, with Jurkat cell RNA spiked in. Regarding subset: FACS-sorted CD8+CD4-CCR7+CD45RA+ naive T cells. The V and J genes are TRBV2 and TRBJ2-3; TRBD2 matches 10 bases. This chain's CDR3 is CASGLADGGTDTQYF. CDR3 nucleotide sequence: TGTGCCAGCGGACTAGCGGACGGGGGTACAGATACGCAGTATTTT.